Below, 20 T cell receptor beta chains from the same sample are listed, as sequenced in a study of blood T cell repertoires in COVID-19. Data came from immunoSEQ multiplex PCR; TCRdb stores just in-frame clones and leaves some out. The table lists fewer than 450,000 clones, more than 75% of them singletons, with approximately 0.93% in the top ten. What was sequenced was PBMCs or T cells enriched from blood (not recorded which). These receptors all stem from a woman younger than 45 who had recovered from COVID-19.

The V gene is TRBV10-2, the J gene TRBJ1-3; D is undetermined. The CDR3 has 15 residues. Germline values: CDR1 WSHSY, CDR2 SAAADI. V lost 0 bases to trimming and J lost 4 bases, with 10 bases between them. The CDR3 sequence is CASSESAGGGNTIYF. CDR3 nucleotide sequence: TGCGCCAGCAGTGAGTCGGCAGGAGGCGGAAACACCATATATTTT.

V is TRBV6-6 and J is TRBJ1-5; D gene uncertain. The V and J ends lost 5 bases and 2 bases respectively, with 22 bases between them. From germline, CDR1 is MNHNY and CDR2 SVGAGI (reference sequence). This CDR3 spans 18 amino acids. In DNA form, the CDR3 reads TGTGCCAGCAGTCCGACGTTGAGGGCAGGCTGGGGCAATCAGCCCCAGCATTTT. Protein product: CASSPTLRAGWGNQPQHF.

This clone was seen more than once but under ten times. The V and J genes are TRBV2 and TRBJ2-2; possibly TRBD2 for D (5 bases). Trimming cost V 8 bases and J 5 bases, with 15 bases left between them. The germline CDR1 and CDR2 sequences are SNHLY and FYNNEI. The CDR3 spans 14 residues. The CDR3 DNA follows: TGTGCCAGCGCCAAAAGTACGGGGACCGGGGAGCTGTTTTTT. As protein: CASAKSTGTGELFF. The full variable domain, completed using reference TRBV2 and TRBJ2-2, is EPEVTQTPSHQVTQMGQEVILRCVPISNHLYFYWYRQILGQKVEFLVSFYNNEISEKSEIFDDQFSVERPDGSNFTLKIRSTKLEDSAMYFCASAKSTGTGELFFGEGSRLTVL.

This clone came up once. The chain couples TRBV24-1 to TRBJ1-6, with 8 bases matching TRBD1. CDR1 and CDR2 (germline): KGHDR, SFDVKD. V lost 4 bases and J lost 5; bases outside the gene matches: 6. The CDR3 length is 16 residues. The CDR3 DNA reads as TGTGCCACCAGTGAGCAGGACAGGGATGATAATTCACCCCTCCACTTT. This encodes CATSEQDRDDNSPLHF.

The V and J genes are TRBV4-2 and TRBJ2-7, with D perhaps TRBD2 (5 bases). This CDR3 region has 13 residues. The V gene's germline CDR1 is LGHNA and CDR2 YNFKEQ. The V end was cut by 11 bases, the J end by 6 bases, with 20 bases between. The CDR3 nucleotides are TGTGCCCGACCGGACTTCCAAACGGCCGAGCAGTACTTC. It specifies CARPDFQTAEQYF.

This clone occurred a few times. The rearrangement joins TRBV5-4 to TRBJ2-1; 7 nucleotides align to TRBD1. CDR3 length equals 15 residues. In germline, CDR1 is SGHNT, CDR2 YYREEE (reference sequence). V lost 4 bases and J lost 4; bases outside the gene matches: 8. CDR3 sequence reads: CASSTDRDPYNEQFF. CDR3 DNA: TGTGCCAGCAGCACTGACAGGGACCCTTACAATGAGCAGTTCTTC.

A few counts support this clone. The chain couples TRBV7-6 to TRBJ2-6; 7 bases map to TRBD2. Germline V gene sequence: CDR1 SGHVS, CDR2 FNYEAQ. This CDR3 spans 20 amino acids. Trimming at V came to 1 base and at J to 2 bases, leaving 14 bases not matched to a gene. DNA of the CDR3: TGTGCCAGCAGCTTAGAATATAGCGGGTGGGGTACTGCTGGGGCCAACGTCCTGACTTTC. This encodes CASSLEYSGWGTAGANVLTF.

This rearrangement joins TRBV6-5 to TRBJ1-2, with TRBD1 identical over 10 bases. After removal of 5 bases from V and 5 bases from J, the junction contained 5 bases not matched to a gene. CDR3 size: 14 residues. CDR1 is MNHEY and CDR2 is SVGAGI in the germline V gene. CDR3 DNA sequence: TGTGCCAGCAGTACCCCGGGACAGGGGTATGGCTACACCTTC. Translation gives CASSTPGQGYGYTF.

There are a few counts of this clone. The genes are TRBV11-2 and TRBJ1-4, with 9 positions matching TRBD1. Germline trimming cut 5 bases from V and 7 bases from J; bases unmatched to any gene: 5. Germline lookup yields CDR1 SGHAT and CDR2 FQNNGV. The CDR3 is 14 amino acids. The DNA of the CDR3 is TGTGCCAGCAGCCTAACAGGGGGCATTGAAAAACTGTTTTTT. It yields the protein CASSLTGGIEKLFF.

CDR3 coding DNA: TGTGCCAGCAGCTTGAAGGATTCGGGGAAAGGAAACACCATATATTTT. This sequence encodes CASSLKDSGKGNTIYF. This chain joins TRBV5-4 and TRBJ1-3; D unclear. The CDR3 is 16 amino acids. Trimming took 1 base from V and 4 from J, leaving 15 bases between them. CDR1 and CDR2 from the germline V gene are SGHNT and YYREEE (reference sequence).

The CDR3: CASKGQGPDTQYF. The CDR3 DNA reads as TGTGCCAGCAAGGGACAGGGCCCAGATACGCAGTATTTT. The rearrangement uses TRBV28 and TRBJ2-3; 9 nucleotides agree with TRBD1. Germline V lookup: CDR1 MDHEN, CDR2 SYDVKM. This CDR3 is built from 13 residues. J was trimmed by 4 bases and V by 7 bases; bases with no gene match: 3.

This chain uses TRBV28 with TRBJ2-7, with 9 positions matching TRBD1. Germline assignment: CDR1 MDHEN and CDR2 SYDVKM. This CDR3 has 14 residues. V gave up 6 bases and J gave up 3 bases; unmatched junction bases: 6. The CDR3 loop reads CASSLLGQGYEQYF. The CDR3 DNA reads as TGTGCCAGCAGCCTCTTGGGACAGGGCTACGAGCAGTACTTC.

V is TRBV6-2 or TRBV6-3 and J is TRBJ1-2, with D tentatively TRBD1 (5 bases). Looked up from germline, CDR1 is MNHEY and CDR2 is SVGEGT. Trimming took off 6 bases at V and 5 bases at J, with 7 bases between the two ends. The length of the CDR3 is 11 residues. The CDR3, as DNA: TGTGCCAGCAGCGACAGTTATGGCTACACCTTC. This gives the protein CASSDSYGYTF.

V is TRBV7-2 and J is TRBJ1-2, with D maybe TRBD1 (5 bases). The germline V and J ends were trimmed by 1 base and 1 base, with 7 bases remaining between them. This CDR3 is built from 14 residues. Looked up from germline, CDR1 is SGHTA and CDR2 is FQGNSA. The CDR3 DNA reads TGTGCCAGCAGCTTAGGCAGGGATAACTATGGCTACACCTTC. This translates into CASSLGRDNYGYTF.

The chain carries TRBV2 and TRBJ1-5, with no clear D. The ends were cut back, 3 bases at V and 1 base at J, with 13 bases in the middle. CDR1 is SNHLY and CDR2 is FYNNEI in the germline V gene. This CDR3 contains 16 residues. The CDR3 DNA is TGTGCCAGCAGTGACCCGTCTGAGAGGAGCAATCAGCCCCAGCATTTT. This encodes CASSDPSERSNQPQHF.

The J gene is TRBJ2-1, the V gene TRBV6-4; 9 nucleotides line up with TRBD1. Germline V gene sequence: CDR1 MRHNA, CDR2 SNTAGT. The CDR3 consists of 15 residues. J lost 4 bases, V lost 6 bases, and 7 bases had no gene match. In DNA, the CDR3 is TGTGCCAGCAGCGAAACAGGGGGCCCGTACAATGAGCAGTTCTTC. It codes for CASSETGGPYNEQFF.

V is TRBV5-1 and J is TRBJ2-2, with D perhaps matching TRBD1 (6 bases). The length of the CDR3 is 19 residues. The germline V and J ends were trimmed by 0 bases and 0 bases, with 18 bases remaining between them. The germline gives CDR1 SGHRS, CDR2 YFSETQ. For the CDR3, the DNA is TGCGCCAGCAGCTTGGTAGGTGCTCAGGGGCTCTCGAACACCGGGGAGCTGTTTTTT. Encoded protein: CASSLVGAQGLSNTGELFF.

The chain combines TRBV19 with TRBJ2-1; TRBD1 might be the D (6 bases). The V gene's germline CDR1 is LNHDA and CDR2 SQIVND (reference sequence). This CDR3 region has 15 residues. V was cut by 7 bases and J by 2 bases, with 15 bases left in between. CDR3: CASKKGTPTYNEQFF. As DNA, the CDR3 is TGTGCCAGTAAAAAAGGGACACCAACCTACAATGAGCAGTTCTTC.

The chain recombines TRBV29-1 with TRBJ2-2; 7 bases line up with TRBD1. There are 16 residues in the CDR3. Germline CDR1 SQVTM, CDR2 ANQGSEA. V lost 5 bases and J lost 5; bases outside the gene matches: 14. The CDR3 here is CSVRRGGSSSTGELFF. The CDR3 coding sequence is TGCAGCGTTAGGCGAGGGGGCTCAAGCTCGACCGGGGAGCTGTTTTTT.

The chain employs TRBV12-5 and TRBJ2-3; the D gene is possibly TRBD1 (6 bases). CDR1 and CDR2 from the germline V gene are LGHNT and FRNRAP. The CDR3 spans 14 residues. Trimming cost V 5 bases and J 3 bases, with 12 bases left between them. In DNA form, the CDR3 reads TGTGCTAGTGGTAGTTGGGGACATACAGATACGCAGTATTTT. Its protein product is CASGSWGHTDTQYF.